This T cell receptor beta chain was recovered during a study of blood T cell repertoires in COVID-19 (dated by TCRdb to 2020 to 2022). A note on the overall study: Collaborator samples came from the United States, Italy and Spain and covered acute and convalescent phases of COVID-19. The material from the prospective study consisted of cDNA or gDNA derived from T cells, B-cell-depleted T cells, or PBMCs. The dataset comprised deeply sampled blood TCRbeta repertoires from subjects exposed to, actively infected with, or recovered from COVID-19. A de-identified subject ID, COVID-19 status, age in years and sex were almost always included in the sample metadata. Samples came from the ongoing ImmuneRACE study (first 160 participants) plus 1,254 subjects from 6 global collaborators. The repertoires were released in a freely available public database meant as a resource for research on the immune response to SARS-CoV-2. Where available, HLA class I and class II types were taken from metadata supplied by the sample provider and were not determined by assay-based typing.

The germline V gene gives CDR1 as KGHDR and CDR2 as SFDVKD. Relative to germline, V is missing 5 bases and J is missing 1 base, with 7 bases of the junction outside any gene match. The cysteine opens and the phenylalanine closes a CDR3 of 15 amino acids. Only CDR3 DNA remains: 45 bases, in frame from the first base. Each collaborating institution followed its own protocols to collect whole blood in K2EDTA tubes. Collaborator samples were shipped for TCRbeta analysis as frozen whole blood, isolated PBMCs, or DNA extracted from either sample type. The paper as a whole reports these results and caveats: The quantity of clinical and demographic metadata differed by source and by participant and was supplied without curation.

With regard to this clone: This receptor's antigen is unknown. No base-level quality is on record; no much larger clone is a single base apart.

The immunoSEQ Assay, a bias-controlled multiplex PCR, was used to amplify TCRbeta CDR3 regions from genomic DNA. The authors' analysis ran thus. Within the assay, amplification of reference gene primers was used to estimate how many nucleated cells each sample contained. Sequence reads were collapsed and filtered to measure the absolute abundance of every unique TCRbeta CDR3 rearrangement. For each sample, productive Simpson clonality was calculated by taking the square root of Simpson's diversity index across productive rearrangements. TCRdb took this table from immuneACCESS and kept in-frame rearrangements with V and J called. Such tables lack part of the clones; where checked against another copy, unresolved V genes explain under half of the gap, and the rest is unexplained. D and trimming were read from the DNA, whereas the V and J calls and clone size are those reported in that table. The sample table shows 90,000 to 120,000 clones, and roughly 89% are seen once. Roughly 5% of the sample is in the top ten clones.

What was sequenced was peripheral blood. The source is a man between 65 and 85 years old with acute or convalescent COVID-19. Recombination joined TRBV24-1 with TRBJ2-7; a stretch of 7 junction bases matches TRBD1. CDR3 protein: CATSGRDSPSYEQYF. The nucleotide sequence is given as TGTGCCACCAGTGGAAGGGACAGCCCGTCCTACGAGCAGTACTTC.